This TCR beta chain was captured in a study of breast tumors, draining lymph nodes, adjacent tissues. Study conclusions and caveats: Data only fit, rather than demonstrated, lymph node origin of most tumor T cells. Tumors had less TCR diversity than lymph nodes, more than nontumor tissue. The data were judged consistent with most tumor T cells coming from lymph node and expanding in tumor.

The CDR3 contains 15 residues. The V end was cut by 4 bases, the J end by 7 bases, with 19 bases between. In germline, CDR1 is SGHVS, CDR2 FQNEAQ. TCRdb passed the multiplex PCR reads through MiXCR, listing each CDR3 protein once. The sample holds some 97,000 distinct CDR3 sequences, over 20% seen once. This clonotype was recorded many times. The antigen is unknown. Axillary draining lymph nodes of breast cancer patients supplied the node samples. The material sequenced was axillary lymph node tissue. The chain links TRBV7-8 to TRBJ2-5; D possibly corresponds to TRBD2 (6 bases). The sequence was collected from a female donor with breast cancer. Some clones in this sample may be carry-over from other donors' samples. This CDR3 reads CASSSRDGALGTQYF. CDR3 bases: TGTGCCAGCAGCTCGCGGGACGGAGCCTTGGGGACCCAGTACTTC.